Listed here are 5 T cell receptor beta chains from one sample, sequenced in a study of PD-L1 blockade in urothelial cancer. Assay used: immunoSEQ multiplex PCR; TCRdb lists only in-frame clones, some missing. The sample consists of 45,000 to 50,000 clones, about 91% of them appearing once. The sample here was PBMCs, taken around atezolizumab (anti-PD-L1) treatment. These receptor sequences come from a man aged 80 or over with urothelial cancer.

V usage is TRBV27 and J usage is TRBJ2-1; 12 nucleotides agree with TRBD2. V dropped 4 bases and J dropped 6; count of bases not matched to a gene: 7. This CDR3 has 16 amino acids. Germline CDR1 MNHEY, CDR2 SMNVEV (reference sequence). The CDR3 loop reads CASSSRMTSGSNEQFF. The DNA of the CDR3 is TGTGCCAGCAGTTCAAGGATGACTAGCGGGAGCAATGAGCAGTTCTTC.

The V gene is TRBV5-1, the J gene TRBJ2-5; TRBD2 matches at 8 bases. V was clipped by 0 bases and J by 5 bases; unmatched bases: 6. The CDR3 runs to 15 residues. CDR1 SGHRS and CDR2 YFSETQ come from the germline V gene. Here the CDR3 reads CASSLDGRASETQYF. The CDR3 region has the DNA TGCGCCAGCAGCTTGGACGGGAGGGCTTCTGAGACCCAGTACTTC.

This clone was counted once. V usage is TRBV19 and J usage is TRBJ2-5; 7 bases agree with TRBD1. Germline V lookup: CDR1 LNHDA, CDR2 SQIVND (reference sequence). The CDR3 has 12 amino acids. V shed 3 bases and J 5 bases; nucleotides not matched to a gene: 0. CDR3 in amino acids: CASSIRGETQYF. DNA for the CDR3: TGTGCCAGTAGTATCAGGGGGGAGACCCAGTACTTC.

The chain links TRBV1 to TRBJ2-2; the listed D gene, TRBD1, was not tested against the DNA. TRBV1 has pseudogene status. The CDR3 has 15 residues. CDR3 sequence: CTSSPGTENTGELFF. CDR3 bases: TGCACCAGCAGCCCCGGGACAGAGAACACCGGGGAGCTGTTTTTT.

This chain connects TRBV5-1 to TRBJ2-2; 10 bases fit TRBD1. Germline V lookup: CDR1 SGHRS, CDR2 YFSETQ. V shed 0 bases, J shed 4 bases, and the junction held 6 bases outside the gene matches. This CDR3 is built from 17 residues. In nucleotides, the CDR3 is TGCGCCAGCAGCTTGGCCTGGACAGGGGGGGGCACCGGGGAGCTGTTTTTT. Amino acid sequence: CASSLAWTGGGTGELFF.